This TCR beta chain originates from a study of radiotherapy plus CTLA-4 blockade in lung cancer. Those with chemo-refractory metastatic non-small-cell lung cancer were treated with focal radiation combined with CTLA-4 blockade using ipilimumab. This clone was counted once. Its specificity is unknown. This CDR3 contains 14 residues. Germline loops: CDR1 MNHNS, CDR2 SASEGT. V was pared by 5 bases and J by 6 bases, with 14 bases between. Study-level findings and limits: Among blood TCR repertoires after radiotherapy plus ipilimumab, tumor-derived clones expanded. Response was reportedly best predicted by early blood T cell clone dynamics, with interferon-beta.

The protocol was immunoSEQ multiplex PCR, while the TCRdb copy is restricted to in-frame clones and leaves out a portion. Found here are roughly 59,000 clones, approximately 67% of them singletons; the top ten hold around 8.8%. This sequence originates from a human donor with non-small cell lung cancer whose response to radiotherapy plus ipilimumab could not be evaluated. The specimen was peripheral blood, collected from a patient treated with radiotherapy plus ipilimumab. V and J are TRBV6-1 and TRBJ1-3; tentatively, D is TRBD1 (6 bases). The chain's CDR3 is CASSSSGHPNTIYF. The CDR3 DNA follows: TGTGCCAGCAGTTCCTCGGGACACCCAAACACCATATATTTT.